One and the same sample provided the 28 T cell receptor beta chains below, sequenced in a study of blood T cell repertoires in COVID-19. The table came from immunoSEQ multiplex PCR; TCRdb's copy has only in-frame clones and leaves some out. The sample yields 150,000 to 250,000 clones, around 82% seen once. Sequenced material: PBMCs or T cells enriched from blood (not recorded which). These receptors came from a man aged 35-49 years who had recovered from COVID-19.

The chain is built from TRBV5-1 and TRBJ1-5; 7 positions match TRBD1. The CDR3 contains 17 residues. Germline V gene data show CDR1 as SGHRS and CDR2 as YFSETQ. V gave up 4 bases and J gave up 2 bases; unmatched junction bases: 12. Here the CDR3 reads CASSPGQEGGGNQPQHF. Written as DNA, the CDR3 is TGCGCCAGCAGCCCAGGACAGGAGGGCGGTGGCAATCAGCCCCAGCATTTT.

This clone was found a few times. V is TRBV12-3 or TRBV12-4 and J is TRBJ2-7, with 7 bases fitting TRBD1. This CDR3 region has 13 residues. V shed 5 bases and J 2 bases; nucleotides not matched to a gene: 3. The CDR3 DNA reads TGTGCCAGCAGTGAAACAGGGGCCTACGAGCAGTACTTC. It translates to CASSETGAYEQYF.

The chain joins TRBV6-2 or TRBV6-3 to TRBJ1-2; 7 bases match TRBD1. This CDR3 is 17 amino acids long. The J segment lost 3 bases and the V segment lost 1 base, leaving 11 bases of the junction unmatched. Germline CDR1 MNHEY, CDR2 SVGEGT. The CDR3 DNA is TGTGCCAGCAGTTACTGGCCAGCCGGAGGGGGCGACTATGGCTACACCTTC. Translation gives CASSYWPAGGGDYGYTF.

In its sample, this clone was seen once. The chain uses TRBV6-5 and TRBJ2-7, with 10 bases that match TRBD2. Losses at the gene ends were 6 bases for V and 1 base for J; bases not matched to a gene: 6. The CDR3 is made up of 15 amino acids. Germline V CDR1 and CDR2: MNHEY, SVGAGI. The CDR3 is CASSPGLANSYEQYV. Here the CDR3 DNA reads TGTGCCAGCAGCCCGGGACTAGCGAATTCCTACGAGCAGTACGTC.

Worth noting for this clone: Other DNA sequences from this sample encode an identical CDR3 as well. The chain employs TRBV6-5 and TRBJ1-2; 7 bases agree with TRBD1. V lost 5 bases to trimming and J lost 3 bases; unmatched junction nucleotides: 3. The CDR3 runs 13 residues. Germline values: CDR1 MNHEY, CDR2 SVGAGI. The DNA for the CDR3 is TGTGCCAGCAGTCAGACAGGGTACTATGGCTACACCTTC. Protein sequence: CASSQTGYYGYTF.

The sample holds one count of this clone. CDR3: CSVEGAQRNTEAFF. The CDR3 region has the DNA TGCAGCGTTGAGGGAGCGCAGAGGAACACTGAAGCTTTCTTT. The V and J genes are TRBV29-1 and TRBJ1-1; D uncertain. This CDR3 spans 14 amino acids. Germline V CDR1 and CDR2: SQVTM, ANQGSEA. The V gene lost 3 bases and the J gene lost 1 base, with 12 bases spanning the gap.

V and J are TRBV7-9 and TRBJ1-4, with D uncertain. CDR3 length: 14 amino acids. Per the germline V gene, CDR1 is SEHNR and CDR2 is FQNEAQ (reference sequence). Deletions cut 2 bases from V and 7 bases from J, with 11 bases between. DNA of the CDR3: TGTGCCAGCAGCTTAATCGGTGAAAGTGAAAAACTGTTTTTT. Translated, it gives CASSLIGESEKLFF.

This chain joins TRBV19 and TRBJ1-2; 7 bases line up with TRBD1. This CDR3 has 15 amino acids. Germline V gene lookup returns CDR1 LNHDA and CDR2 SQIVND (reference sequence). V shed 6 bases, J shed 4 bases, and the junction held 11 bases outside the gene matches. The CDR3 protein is CASRPTGMISYGYTF. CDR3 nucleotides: TGTGCCAGTAGGCCGACAGGGATGATTAGCTATGGCTACACCTTC. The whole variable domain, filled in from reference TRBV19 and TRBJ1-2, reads DGGITQSPKYLFRKEGQNVTLSCEQNLNHDAMYWYRQDPGQGLRLIYYSQIVNDFQKGDIAEGYSVSREKKESFPLTVTSAQKNPTAFYLCASRPTGMISYGYTFGSGTRLTVV.

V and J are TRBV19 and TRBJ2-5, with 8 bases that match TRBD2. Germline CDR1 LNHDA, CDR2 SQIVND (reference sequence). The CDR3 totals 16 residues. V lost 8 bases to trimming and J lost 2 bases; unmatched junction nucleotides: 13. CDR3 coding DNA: TGTGCCAGTGCTCCTCGCATAGCGGGATGGCAAGAGACCCAGTACTTC. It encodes CASAPRIAGWQETQYF.

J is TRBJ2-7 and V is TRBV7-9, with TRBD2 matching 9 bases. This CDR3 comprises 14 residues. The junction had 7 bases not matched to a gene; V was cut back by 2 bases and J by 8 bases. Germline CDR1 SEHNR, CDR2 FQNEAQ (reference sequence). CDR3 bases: TGTGCCAGCAGCTTAATAGGCCTAGCGGGAAAGCAGTACGTC. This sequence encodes CASSLIGLAGKQYV.

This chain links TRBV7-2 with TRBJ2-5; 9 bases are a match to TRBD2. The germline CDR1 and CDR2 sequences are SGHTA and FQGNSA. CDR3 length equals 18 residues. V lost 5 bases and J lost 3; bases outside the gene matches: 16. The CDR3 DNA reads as TGTGCCAGCAGCCTACAACTCGCCTTCGCGGGAGGGGAAGAGACCCAGTACTTC. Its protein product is CASSLQLAFAGGEETQYF.

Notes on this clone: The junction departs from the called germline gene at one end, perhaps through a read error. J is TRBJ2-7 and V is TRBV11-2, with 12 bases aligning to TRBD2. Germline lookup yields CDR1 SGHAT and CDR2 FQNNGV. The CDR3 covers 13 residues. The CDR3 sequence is CASSSQSSGRASF. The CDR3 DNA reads TGTGCCAGCAGCTCCCAGTCTAGCGGGAGGGCCAGCTTC.

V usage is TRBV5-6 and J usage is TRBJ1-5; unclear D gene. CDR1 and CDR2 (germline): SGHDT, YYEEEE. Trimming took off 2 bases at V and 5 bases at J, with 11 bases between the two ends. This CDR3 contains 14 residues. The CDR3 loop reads CASSLEREDQPQHF. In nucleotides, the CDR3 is TGTGCCAGCAGCTTAGAGCGTGAGGATCAGCCCCAGCATTTT.

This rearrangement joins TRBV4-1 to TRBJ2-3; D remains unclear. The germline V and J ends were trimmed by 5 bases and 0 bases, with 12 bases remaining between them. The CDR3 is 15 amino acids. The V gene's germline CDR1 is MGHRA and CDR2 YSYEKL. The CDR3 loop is CASSSRATSTDTQYF. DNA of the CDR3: TGCGCCAGCAGCTCGCGCGCCACTAGCACAGATACGCAGTATTTT.

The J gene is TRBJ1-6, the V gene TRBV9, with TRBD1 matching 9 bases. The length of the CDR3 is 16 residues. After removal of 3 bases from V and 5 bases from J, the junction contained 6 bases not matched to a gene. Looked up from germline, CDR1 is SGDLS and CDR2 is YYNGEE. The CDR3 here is CASSETGGLNNSPLHF. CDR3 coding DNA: TGTGCCAGCAGCGAAACAGGGGGCCTCAATAATTCACCCCTCCACTTT. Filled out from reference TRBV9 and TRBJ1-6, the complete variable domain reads DSGVTQTPKHLITATGQRVTLRCSPRSGDLSVYWYQQSLDQGLQFLIQYYNGEERAKGNILERFSAQQFPDLHSELNLSSLELGDSALYFCASSETGGLNNSPLHFGNGTRLTVT.

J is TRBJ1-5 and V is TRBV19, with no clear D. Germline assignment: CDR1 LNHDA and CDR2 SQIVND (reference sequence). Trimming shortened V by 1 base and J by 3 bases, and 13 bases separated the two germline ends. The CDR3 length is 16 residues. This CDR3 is CASSIGPSGFNQPQHF. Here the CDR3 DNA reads TGTGCCAGTAGTATAGGCCCCTCGGGGTTCAATCAGCCCCAGCATTTT.

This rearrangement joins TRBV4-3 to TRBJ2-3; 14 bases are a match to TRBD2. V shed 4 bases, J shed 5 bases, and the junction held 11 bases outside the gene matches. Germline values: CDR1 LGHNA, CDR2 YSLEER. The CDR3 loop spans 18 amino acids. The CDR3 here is CASSRGLAGEVYVDTQYF. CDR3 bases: TGCGCCAGCAGCCGGGGACTAGCGGGAGAGGTCTATGTAGATACGCAGTATTTT.

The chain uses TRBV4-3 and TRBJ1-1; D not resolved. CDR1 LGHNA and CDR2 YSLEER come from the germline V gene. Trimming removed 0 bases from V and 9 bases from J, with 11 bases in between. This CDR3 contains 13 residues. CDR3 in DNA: TGCGCCAGCAGCCAAGATCTCAAACAGCAAGCTTTCTTT. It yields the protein CASSQDLKQQAFF.

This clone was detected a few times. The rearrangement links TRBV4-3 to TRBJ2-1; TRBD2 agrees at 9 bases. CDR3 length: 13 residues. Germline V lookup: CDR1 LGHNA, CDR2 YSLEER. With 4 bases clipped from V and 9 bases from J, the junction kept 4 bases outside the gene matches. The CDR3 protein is CASSLSGSSEQFF. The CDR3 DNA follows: TGCGCCAGCAGCCTTAGCGGGAGTTCTGAGCAGTTCTTC.

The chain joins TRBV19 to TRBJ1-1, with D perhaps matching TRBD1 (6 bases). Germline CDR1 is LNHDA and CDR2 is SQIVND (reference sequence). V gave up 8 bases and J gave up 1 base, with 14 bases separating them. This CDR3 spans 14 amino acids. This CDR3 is CASAKRTENTEAFF. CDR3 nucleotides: TGTGCCAGTGCGAAGAGGACAGAGAACACTGAAGCTTTCTTT.

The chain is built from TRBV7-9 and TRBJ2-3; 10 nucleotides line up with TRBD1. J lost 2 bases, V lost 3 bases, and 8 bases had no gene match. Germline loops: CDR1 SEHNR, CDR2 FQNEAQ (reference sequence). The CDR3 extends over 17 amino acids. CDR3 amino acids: CASSFSGTGVFTDTQYF. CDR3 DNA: TGTGCCAGCAGCTTTTCCGGGACAGGGGTTTTCACAGATACGCAGTATTTT.

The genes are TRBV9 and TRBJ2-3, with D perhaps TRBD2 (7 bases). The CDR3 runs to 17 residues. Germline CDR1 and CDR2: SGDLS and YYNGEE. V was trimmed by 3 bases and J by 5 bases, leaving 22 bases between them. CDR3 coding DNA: TGTGCCAGCAGCGCCCGGGGAGGGGGAATGGGGGGAGATACGCAGTATTTT. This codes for CASSARGGGMGGDTQYF.

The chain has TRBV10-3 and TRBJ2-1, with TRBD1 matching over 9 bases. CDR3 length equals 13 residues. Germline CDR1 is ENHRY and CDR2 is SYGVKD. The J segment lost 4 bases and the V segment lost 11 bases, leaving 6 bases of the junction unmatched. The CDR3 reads CAGGQGTYNEQFF. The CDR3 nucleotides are TGTGCCGGGGGACAGGGAACTTACAATGAGCAGTTCTTC.

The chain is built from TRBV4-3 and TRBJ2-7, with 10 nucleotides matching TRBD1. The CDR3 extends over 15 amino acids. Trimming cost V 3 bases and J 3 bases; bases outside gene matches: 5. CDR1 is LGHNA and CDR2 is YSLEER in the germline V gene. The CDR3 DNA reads TGCGCCAGCAGCCAGGGGACAGGGGATATCTACGAGCAGTACGTC. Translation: CASSQGTGDIYEQYV.

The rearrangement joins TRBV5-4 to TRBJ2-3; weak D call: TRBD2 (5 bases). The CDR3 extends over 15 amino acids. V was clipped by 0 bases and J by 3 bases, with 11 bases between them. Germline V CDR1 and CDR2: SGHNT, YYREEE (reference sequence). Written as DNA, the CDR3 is TGTGCCAGCAGCTTGGACGGAGGTCGGACAGATACGCAGTATTTT. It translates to CASSLDGGRTDTQYF.

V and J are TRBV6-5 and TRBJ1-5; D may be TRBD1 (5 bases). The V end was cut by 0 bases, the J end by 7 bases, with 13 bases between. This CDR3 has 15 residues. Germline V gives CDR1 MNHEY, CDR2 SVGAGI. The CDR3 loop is CASSYSQGAGQPQHF. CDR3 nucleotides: TGTGCCAGCAGTTACTCTCAAGGGGCAGGACAGCCCCAGCATTTT.

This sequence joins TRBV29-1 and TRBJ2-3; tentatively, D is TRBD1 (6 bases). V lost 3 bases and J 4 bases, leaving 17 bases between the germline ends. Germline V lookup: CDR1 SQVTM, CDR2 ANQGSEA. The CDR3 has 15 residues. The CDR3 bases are TGCAGCGTTGACGTCTTGTCCTACAGGGCAGATACGCAGTATTTT. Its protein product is CSVDVLSYRADTQYF.

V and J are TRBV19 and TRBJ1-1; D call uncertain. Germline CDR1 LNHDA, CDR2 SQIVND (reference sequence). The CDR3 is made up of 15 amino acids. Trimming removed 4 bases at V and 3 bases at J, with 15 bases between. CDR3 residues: CASSRMDDGDTEAFF. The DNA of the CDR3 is TGTGCCAGTAGTAGGATGGATGACGGGGACACTGAAGCTTTCTTT.